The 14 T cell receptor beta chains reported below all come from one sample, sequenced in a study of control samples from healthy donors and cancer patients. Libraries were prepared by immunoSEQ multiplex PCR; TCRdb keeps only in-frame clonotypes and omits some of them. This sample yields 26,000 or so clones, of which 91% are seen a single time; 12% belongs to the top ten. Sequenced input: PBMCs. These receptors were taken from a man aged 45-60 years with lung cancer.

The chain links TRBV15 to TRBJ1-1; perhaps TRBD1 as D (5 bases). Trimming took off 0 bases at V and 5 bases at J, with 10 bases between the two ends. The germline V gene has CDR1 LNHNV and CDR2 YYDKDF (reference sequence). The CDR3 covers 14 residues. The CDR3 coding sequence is TGTGCCACCAGCAGAGATCTCAGGGTAACTGAAGCTTTCTTT. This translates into CATSRDLRVTEAFF.

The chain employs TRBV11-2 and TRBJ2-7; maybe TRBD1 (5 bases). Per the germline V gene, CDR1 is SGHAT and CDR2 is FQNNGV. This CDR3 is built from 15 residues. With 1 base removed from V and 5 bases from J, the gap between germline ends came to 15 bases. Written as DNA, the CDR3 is TGTGCCAGCAGCTTAGTTAGCCAGGGTGACGACGAGCAGTACTTC. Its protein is CASSLVSQGDDEQYF.

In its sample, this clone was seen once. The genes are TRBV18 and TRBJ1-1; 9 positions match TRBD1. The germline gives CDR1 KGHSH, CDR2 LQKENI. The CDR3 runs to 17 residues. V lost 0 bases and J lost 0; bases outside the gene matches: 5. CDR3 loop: CASSPPTGGTMNTEAFF. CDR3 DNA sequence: TGTGCCAGCTCACCACCGACAGGGGGTACCATGAACACTGAAGCTTTCTTT.

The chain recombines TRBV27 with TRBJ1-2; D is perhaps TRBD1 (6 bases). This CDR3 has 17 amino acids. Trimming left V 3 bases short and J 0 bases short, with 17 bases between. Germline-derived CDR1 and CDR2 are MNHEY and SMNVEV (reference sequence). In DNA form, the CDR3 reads TGTGCCAGCAGTTTGTTGACAGGTCTAGGGGCTAACTATGGCTACACCTTC. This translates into CASSLLTGLGANYGYTF.

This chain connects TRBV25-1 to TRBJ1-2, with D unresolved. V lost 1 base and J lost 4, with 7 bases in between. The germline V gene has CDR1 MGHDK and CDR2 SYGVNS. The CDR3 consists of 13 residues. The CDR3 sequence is CASSESGSYGYTF. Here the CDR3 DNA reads TGTGCCAGCAGTGAATCCGGCAGCTATGGCTACACCTTC.

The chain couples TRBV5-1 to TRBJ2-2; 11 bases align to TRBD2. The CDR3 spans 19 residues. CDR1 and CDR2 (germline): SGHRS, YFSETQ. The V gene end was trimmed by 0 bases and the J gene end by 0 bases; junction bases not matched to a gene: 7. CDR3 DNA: TGCGCCAGCAGCTTGGGGCTAGCGGGGGGACTTTCGAACACCGGGGAGCTGTTTTTT. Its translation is CASSLGLAGGLSNTGELFF. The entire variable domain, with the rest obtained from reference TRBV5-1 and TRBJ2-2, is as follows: KAGVTQTPRYLIKTRGQQVTLSCSPISGHRSVSWYQQTPGQGLQFLFEYFSETQRNKGNFPGRFSGRQFSNSRSEMNVSTLELGDSALYLCASSLGLAGGLSNTGELFFGEGSRLTVL.

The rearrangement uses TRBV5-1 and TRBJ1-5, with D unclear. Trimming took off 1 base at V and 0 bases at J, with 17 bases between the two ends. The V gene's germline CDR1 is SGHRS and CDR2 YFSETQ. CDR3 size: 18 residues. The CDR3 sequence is CASSLLPADPNSNQPQHF. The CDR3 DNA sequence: TGCGCCAGCAGCTTGCTCCCGGCAGACCCGAATAGCAATCAGCCCCAGCATTTT.

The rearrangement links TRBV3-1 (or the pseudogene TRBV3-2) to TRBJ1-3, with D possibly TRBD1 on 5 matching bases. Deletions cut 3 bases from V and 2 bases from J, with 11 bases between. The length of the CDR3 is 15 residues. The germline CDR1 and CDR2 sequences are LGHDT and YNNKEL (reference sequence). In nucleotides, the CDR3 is TGTGCCAGCAGCCAGAGCCCGGGGGCTGGAAACACCATATATTTT. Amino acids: CASSQSPGAGNTIYF.

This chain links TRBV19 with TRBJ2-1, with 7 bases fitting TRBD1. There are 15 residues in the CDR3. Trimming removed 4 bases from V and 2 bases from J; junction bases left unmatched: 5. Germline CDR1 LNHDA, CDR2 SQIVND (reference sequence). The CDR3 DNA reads TGTGCCAGTAGTAGTGGGACAGCTGCCTACAATGAGCAGTTCTTC. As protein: CASSSGTAAYNEQFF. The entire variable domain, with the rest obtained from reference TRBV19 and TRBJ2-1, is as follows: DGGITQSPKYLFRKEGQNVTLSCEQNLNHDAMYWYRQDPGQGLRLIYYSQIVNDFQKGDIAEGYSVSREKKESFPLTVTSAQKNPTAFYLCASSSGTAAYNEQFFGPGTRLTVL.

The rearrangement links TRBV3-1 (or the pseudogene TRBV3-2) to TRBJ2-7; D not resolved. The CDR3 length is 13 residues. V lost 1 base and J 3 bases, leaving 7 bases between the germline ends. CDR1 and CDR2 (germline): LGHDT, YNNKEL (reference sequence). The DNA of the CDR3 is TGTGCCAGCAGCCAAGGGTTATACTACGAGCAGTACTTC. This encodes CASSQGLYYEQYF.

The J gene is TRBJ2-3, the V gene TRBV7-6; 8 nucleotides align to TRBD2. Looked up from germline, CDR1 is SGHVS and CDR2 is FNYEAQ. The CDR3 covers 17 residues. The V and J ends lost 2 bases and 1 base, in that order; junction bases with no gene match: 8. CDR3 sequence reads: CASSLYGEAGGTDTQYF. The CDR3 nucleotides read TGTGCCAGCAGCTTATATGGGGAAGCGGGGGGCACAGATACGCAGTATTTT.

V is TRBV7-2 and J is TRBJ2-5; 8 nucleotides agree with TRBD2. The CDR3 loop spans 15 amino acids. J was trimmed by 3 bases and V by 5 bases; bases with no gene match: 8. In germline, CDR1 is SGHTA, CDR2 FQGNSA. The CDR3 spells CASSPIAGSEETQYF. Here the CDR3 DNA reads TGTGCCAGCAGCCCCATAGCGGGGTCGGAAGAGACCCAGTACTTC.

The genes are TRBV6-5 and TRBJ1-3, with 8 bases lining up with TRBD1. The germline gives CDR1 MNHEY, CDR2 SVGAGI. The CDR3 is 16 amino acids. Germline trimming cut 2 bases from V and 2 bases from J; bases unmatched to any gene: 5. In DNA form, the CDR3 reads TGTGCCAGCAGTTACGAGACAGGGGCGCCTGGAAACACCATATATTTT. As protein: CASSYETGAPGNTIYF.

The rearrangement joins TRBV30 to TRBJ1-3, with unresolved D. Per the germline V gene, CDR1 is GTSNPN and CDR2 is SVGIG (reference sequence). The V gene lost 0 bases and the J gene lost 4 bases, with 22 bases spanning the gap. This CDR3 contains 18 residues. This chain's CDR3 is CAWSVVGEWVGKGNTIYF. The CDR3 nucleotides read TGTGCCTGGAGTGTAGTCGGGGAGTGGGTTGGTAAGGGAAACACCATATATTTT.